This TCR beta chain stems from a study of T cell responses to AZD1222 COVID-19 vaccine. Whole-study findings and limits: Receipt of two AZD1222 doses was followed by a rise in Spike-specific TCR breadth and depth. In the spike-specific TCR repertoire, nearly half reportedly target unmutated variant regions.

Analyses pooled second doses at about 4 or about 12 weeks. The table came from immunoSEQ multiplex PCR; TCRdb's copy has only in-frame clones and leaves some out. This table has approximately 200,000 clones, more than 85% appearing once. V trimming: 0 bases; J trimming: 7 bases; junction bases outside the gene matches: 3. CDR3 size: 16 residues. CDR1 is SGHRS and CDR2 is YFSETQ in the germline V gene. On this clone: Its specificity is unknown.

The receptor was derived from an adult who received the AZD1222 COVID-19 vaccine. The V call is TRBV5-1, the J call TRBJ1-6; 11 nucleotides line up with TRBD1. The material was peripheral blood, obtained 28 days after the second AZD1222 dose. CDR3 nucleotide sequence: TGCGCCAGCAGCTTGGCAGGGACAGGGGGAAATTCACCCCTCCACTTT. Residues: CASSLAGTGGNSPLHF.